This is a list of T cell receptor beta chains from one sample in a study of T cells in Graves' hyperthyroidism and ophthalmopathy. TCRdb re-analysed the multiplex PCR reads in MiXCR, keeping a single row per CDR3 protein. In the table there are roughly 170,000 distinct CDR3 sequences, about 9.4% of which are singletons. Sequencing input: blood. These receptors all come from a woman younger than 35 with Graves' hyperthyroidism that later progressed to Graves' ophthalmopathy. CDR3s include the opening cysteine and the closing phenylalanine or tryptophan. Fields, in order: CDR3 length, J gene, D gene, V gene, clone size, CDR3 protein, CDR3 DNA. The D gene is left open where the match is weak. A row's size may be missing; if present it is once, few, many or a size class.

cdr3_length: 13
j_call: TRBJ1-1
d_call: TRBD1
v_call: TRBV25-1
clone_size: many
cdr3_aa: CASSEYEGAEAFF
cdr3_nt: TGTGCCAGCAGTGAATACGAGGGGGCAGAAGCTTTCTTT

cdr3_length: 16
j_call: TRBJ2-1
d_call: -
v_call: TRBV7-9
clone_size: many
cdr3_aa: CASSLAGGGPYNEQFF
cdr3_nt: TGTGCCAGCAGCTTAGCGGGGGGGGGGCCCTACAATGAGCAGTTCTTC

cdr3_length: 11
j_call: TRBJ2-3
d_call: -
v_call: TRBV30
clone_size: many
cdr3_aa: CAWSPEDTQYF
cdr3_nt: TGTGCCTGGAGCCCTGAAGATACGCAGTATTTT

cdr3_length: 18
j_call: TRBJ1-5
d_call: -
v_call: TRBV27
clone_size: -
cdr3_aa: CASRPRGSPNYSNQPQHF
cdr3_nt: TGTGCCAGCAGGCCAAGGGGATCTCCCAACTATAGCAATCAGCCCCAGCATTTT

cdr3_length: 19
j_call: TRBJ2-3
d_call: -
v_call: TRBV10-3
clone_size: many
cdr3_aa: CAISEGRVSGGLMGDTQYF
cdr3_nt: TGTGCCATCAGTGAGGGCCGGGTTTCCGGGGGCTTGATGGGAGATACGCAGTATTTT

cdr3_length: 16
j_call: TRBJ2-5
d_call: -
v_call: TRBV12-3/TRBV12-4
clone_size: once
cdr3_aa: CASSSIPREDGETQYF
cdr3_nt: TGTGCCAGCAGTTCAATTCCCAGGGAGGACGGAGAGACCCAGTACTTC

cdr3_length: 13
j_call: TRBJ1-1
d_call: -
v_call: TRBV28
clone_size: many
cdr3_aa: CASNRNRGTEAFF
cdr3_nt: TGTGCCAGCAACCGAAATAGGGGTACTGAAGCTTTCTTT

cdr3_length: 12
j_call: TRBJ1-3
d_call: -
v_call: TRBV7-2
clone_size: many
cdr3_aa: CASSLEGNTIYF
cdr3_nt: TGTGCCAGCAGCTTAGAGGGAAACACCATATATTTT

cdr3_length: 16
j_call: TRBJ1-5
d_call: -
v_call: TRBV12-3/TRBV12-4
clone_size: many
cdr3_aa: CASSFGPQVPGQPQHF
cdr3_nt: TGTGCCAGCAGTTTCGGCCCTCAGGTACCCGGTCAGCCCCAGCATTTT

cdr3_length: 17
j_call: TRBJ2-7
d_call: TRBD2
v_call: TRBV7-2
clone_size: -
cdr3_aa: CASSLVAGGGVTYEQYF
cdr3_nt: TGTGCCAGCAGCTTAGTCGCGGGGGGGGGGGTTACCTACGAGCAGTACTTC

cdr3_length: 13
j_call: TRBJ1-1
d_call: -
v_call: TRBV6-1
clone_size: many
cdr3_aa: CASEHTLNTEAFF
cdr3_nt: TGTGCCAGCGAGCATACCCTGAACACTGAAGCTTTCTTT

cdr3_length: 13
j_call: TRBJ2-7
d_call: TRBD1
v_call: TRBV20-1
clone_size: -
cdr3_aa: CSASGDRGYEQYF
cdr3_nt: TGCAGTGCTAGTGGCGACAGGGGCTACGAGCAGTACTTC